Listed below are T cell receptor beta chains from one sample, sequenced in a study of T cells in Graves' hyperthyroidism and ophthalmopathy. TCRdb passed the multiplex PCR reads through MiXCR, listing each CDR3 protein once. The repertoire holds a few hundred thousand distinct CDR3 sequences, with approximately 13% as singletons. The sequenced material came from blood. Receptor source: a woman aged 40 to 50 with Graves' ophthalmopathy. Both conserved end residues are part of each CDR3. The order of the fields is J gene, clone size, V gene, D gene, CDR3 protein, CDR3 DNA. The D gene is left open where the match is weak. Clone size is given for some rows only: seen once, a few or many times, or a class if the clone is expanded.

>TRBJ1-4|.|TRBV3-1|.
CASSPRLGRENEKLFF
TGTGCCAGCAGCCCCAGACTCGGCAGGGAGAACGAAAAACTGTTTTTT
>TRBJ1-2|many|TRBV5-5|.
CASSLVGPGGYTF
TGTGCCAGCAGCTTGGTTGGGCCGGGGGGCTACACCTTC
>TRBJ1-4|many|TRBV6-1|.
CASTLRGGGSEKLFF
TGTGCCAGCACCTTAAGGGGGGGCGGAAGTGAAAAACTGTTTTTT
>TRBJ1-2|many|TRBV12-3/TRBV12-4|.
CASSLAPLPGQNYGYTF
TGTGCCAGCAGTTTAGCACCCCTACCCGGACAGAACTATGGCTACACCTTC
>TRBJ2-3|many|TRBV6-4|TRBD2
CASATSGADTDTQYF
TGTGCCAGCGCGACTAGCGGGGCAGACACAGATACGCAGTATTTT
>TRBJ1-1|many|TRBV2|TRBD1
CASTIGTGRLNTEAFF
TGTGCCAGCACCATCGGGACAGGGAGGTTGAACACTGAAGCTTTCTTT
>TRBJ2-7|many|TRBV29-1|TRBD2
CSVEEWTSGRTYEQYF
TGCAGCGTTGAGGAATGGACTAGCGGAAGGACCTACGAGCAGTACTTC
>TRBJ2-2|many|TRBV28|.
CASRGASNTGELFF
TGTGCCAGCAGGGGTGCCTCCAACACCGGGGAGCTGTTTTTT
>TRBJ1-2|many|TRBV20-1|TRBD1
CSVSNPETGGYTF
TGCAGTGTGTCGAATCCGGAGACAGGGGGCTACACCTTC
>TRBJ2-7|many|TRBV7-6|TRBD2
CASSLVSGGVSYEQYF
TGTGCCAGCAGCTTAGTCTCCGGGGGGGTCTCCTACGAGCAGTACTTC
>TRBJ2-2|many|TRBV2|.
CAGNRDSSVYGELFF
TGTGCCGGAAATAGGGATTCCTCGGTCTACGGGGAGCTGTTTTTT
>TRBJ2-5|many|TRBV7-8|.
CASSPDSKSGQTQYF
TGTGCCAGCAGCCCTGACTCGAAATCCGGCCAGACCCAGTACTTC
>TRBJ2-3|once|TRBV20-1|TRBD2
CSASAYSAGGPNTQYF
TGCAGTGCTAGCGCATATTCGGCGGGGGGGCCGAATACGCAGTATTTT
>TRBJ2-7|.|TRBV19|TRBD2
CASSPRDLAAAYEQYF
TGTGCCAGTAGTCCCCGGGACCTAGCGGCAGCTTACGAGCAGTACTTC
>TRBJ1-5|many|TRBV7-2|TRBD1
CASSLDATGTKVPQHF
TGTGCCAGCAGCTTAGACGCGACAGGGACCAAGGTTCCCCAGCATTTT
>TRBJ1-1|many|TRBV7-9|.
CASSLAGKNTEAFF
TGTGCCAGCAGCTTAGCAGGCAAGAACACTGAAGCTTTCTTT
>TRBJ1-3|many|TRBV12-3/TRBV12-4|.
CASSSAQGTGNTIYF
TGTGCCAGCAGTTCTGCTCAGGGAACTGGAAACACCATATATTTT
>TRBJ2-6|.|TRBV6-5|TRBD1
CASSYWDSSSGANVLTF
TGTGCCAGCAGTTACTGGGACAGCAGCTCTGGGGCCAACGTCCTGACTTTC
>TRBJ2-7|many|TRBV29-1|.
CSVRFITYEQYF
TGCAGCGTTCGCTTTATTACGTACGAGCAGTACTTC
>TRBJ2-5|.|TRBV20-1|TRBD2
CSAGLAGATSRTQYF
TGCAGTGCGGGACTAGCGGGGGCAACTTCAAGGACCCAGTACTTC
>TRBJ2-1|many|TRBV27|TRBD2
CASRGAGGPNNEQFF
TGTGCCAGCAGAGGGGCGGGGGGGCCTAACAATGAGCAATTCTTC
>TRBJ2-2|.|TRBV20-1|TRBD1
CSALGTGNTGELFF
TGCAGTGCTCTTGGGACAGGGAACACCGGGGAGCTGTTTTTT
>TRBJ2-7|few|TRBV20-1|.
CSAHTETYEQYF
TGCAGTGCCCATACAGAGACCTACGAGCAGTACTTC
>TRBJ2-5|many|TRBV2|TRBD2
CASSTPQGAGGNQETQYF
TGTGCCAGCAGCACCCCCCAGGGAGCGGGAGGAAACCAAGAGACCCAGTACTTC
>TRBJ2-1|many|TRBV12-3/TRBV12-4|TRBD2
CASSSLAGVNEQFF
TGTGCCAGCAGTTCACTAGCGGGAGTGAATGAGCAGTTCTTC
>TRBJ2-5|.|TRBV7-9|.
CASSLPGGTNKETQYF
TGTGCCAGCAGCTTACCAGGCGGGACAAACAAAGAGACCCAGTACTTC
>TRBJ1-1|many|TRBV6-2/TRBV6-3|.
CASRYRDGNTEAFF
TGTGCCAGCAGGTACAGGGATGGAAACACTGAAGCTTTCTTT
>TRBJ2-2|.|TRBV7-9|.
CASSILRGHGELFF
TGTGCCAGCAGCATCCTCCGGGGGCACGGGGAGCTGTTTTTT
>TRBJ1-6|.|TRBV4-1|TRBD1
CASSTSGTGMSSYNSPLHF
TGCGCCAGCAGCACGTCCGGGACAGGGATGAGCTCCTATAATTCACCCCTCCACTTT
>TRBJ1-4|few|TRBV28|TRBD1
CASSGTGDAGDEKLFF
TGTGCCAGCAGCGGAACAGGGGACGCGGGGGATGAAAAACTGTTTTTT
>TRBJ2-7|many|TRBV2|.
CASSGARLSYEQYF
TGTGCCAGCAGTGGGGCTCGGCTCTCCTACGAGCAGTACTTC
>TRBJ2-7|few|TRBV10-1|.
CASSDPGEGAYEQYF
TGCGCCAGCAGTGACCCGGGAGAAGGGGCCTACGAGCAGTACTTC
>TRBJ1-5|many|TRBV24-1|.
CATSRGTNQPQHF
TGTGCCACCAGTAGGGGCACCAATCAGCCCCAGCATTTT
>TRBJ2-3|many|TRBV2|.
CASSVDGTQYF
TGTGCCAGCAGTGTCGACGGTACGCAGTATTTT
>TRBJ2-7|.|TRBV19|.
CASSIQGKEWEQYF
TGTGCCAGTAGTATACAAGGTAAAGAATGGGAGCAGTACTTC
>TRBJ2-1|many|TRBV2|TRBD1
CASSESPGQVYDEQFF
TGTGCCAGCAGCGAATCTCCGGGACAGGTATACGATGAGCAGTTCTTC
>TRBJ1-5|few|TRBV4-2|TRBD1
CASSQETRTGSEPQHF
TGTGCCAGCAGCCAAGAGACCAGGACAGGGTCGGAGCCCCAGCATTTT
>TRBJ1-2|.|TRBV5-4|TRBD1
CASSWDRENYGYAF
TGTGCCAGCAGCTGGGACAGAGAAAACTATGGCTACGCCTTC
>TRBJ2-2|many|TRBV14|.
CASSHLMSNTGELFF
TGTGCCAGCAGCCACCTAATGTCGAACACCGGGGAGCTGTTTTTT
>TRBJ2-1|.|TRBV14|.
CASSQGSFNEQFF
TGTGCCAGCAGCCAAGGAAGTTTCAATGAGCAGTTCTTC
>TRBJ1-2|many|TRBV28|.
CATAGYGYTF
TGTGCCACAGCTGGCTATGGCTACACCTTC
>TRBJ1-1|.|TRBV25-1|.
CASSDWRLNTEAFF
TGTGCCAGCAGTGATTGGAGACTGAACACTGAAGCTTTCTTT
>TRBJ1-4|many|TRBV15|.
CAIGNEKLFF
TGTGCCATCGGTAATGAAAAACTGTTTTTT
>TRBJ1-2|few|TRBV20-1|TRBD1
CSASGTGAANYGYTF
TGCAGTGCTAGTGGGACAGGGGCCGCTAACTATGGCTACACCTTC
>TRBJ1-6|few|TRBV25-1|.
CASSAGAFNGDSPLHF
TGTGCCAGCAGTGCGGGGGCTTTTAACGGCGATTCACCCCTCCACTTT
>TRBJ2-2|few|TRBV7-2|.
CASSLYSRANTGELFF
TGTGCCAGCAGCTTATATTCTAGAGCGAACACCGGGGAGCTGTTTTTT
>TRBJ1-4|.|TRBV7-9|TRBD1
CASSLRGTGGEKLFF
TGTGCCAGCAGCTTAAGGGGGACAGGTGGTGAAAAACTGTTTTTT
>TRBJ2-3|few|TRBV9|TRBD2
CASSVEGLAGVHTDTQYF
TGTGCCAGCAGCGTAGAGGGACTAGCGGGAGTTCACACAGATACGCAGTATTTT
>TRBJ1-3|.|TRBV7-2|.
CASRWPGSGNTIYF
TGTGCCAGCAGGTGGCCGGGCTCTGGAAACACCATATATTTT
>TRBJ2-5|.|TRBV5-1|TRBD2
CASSLAGGPETQYF
TGCGCCAGCAGCTTGGCGGGGGGGCCGGAGACCCAGTACTTC
>TRBJ2-1|.|TRBV2|TRBD2
CASSFQREYNEQFF
TGTGCCAGCAGTTTCCAGCGGGAATACAATGAGCAGTTCTTC
>TRBJ2-7|many|TRBV5-1|.
CASSLDQGYYEQYF
TGCGCCAGCAGCTTGGATCAGGGATACTACGAGCAGTACTTC
>TRBJ1-1|many|TRBV5-5|.
CASSLVRSLNTEAFF
TGTGCCAGCAGCTTGGTTCGGAGCTTGAACACTGAAGCTTTCTTT
>TRBJ2-1|many|TRBV29-1|.
CSGRKEPYNEQFF
TGCAGCGGAAGAAAGGAACCCTACAATGAGCAGTTCTTC